The rows below give T cell receptor beta chains drawn from one sample of a study of blood T cell repertoires in COVID-19. Some clones are missing from TCRdb's copy, which holds only in-frame ones; the method was immunoSEQ multiplex PCR. The sample records about 160,000 clones, roughly 90% being singletons. The source material was peripheral blood. The source of these receptors is a man aged 55 to 70 with active or convalescent COVID-19. Each CDR3 is given with its conserved first and last residue. The D gene is left open where the match is weak. Clone size is not always given. Where it is, it says once, few, many or a class for expanded clones.

abundance,d_gene,j_gene,v_gene,CDR3aa,CDR3nt
.,TRBD1,TRBJ2-5,TRBV7-2,CASSFGGQGAVGETQYF,TGTGCCAGCAGCTTCGGCGGACAGGGGGCGGTAGGAGAGACCCAGTACTTC
.,TRBD1,TRBJ2-1,TRBV4-1,CASSQERQGFYNEQFF,TGCGCCAGCAGCCAAGAGAGACAGGGATTTTACAATGAGCAGTTCTTC
.,TRBD2,TRBJ2-2,TRBV7-6,CASSEVAGANTGELFF,TGTGCCAGCAGCGAAGTAGCGGGGGCGAACACCGGGGAGCTGTTTTTT
.,.,TRBJ2-7,TRBV21-1,CASSKGDSPDEQYF,TGTGCCAGCAGCAAAGGGGACAGCCCAGACGAGCAGTACTTC
.,TRBD1,TRBJ1-1,TRBV10-3,CAISDFRQGTEAFF,TGTGCCATCAGTGATTTTAGACAGGGGACTGAAGCTTTCTTT
.,.,TRBJ2-1,TRBV20-1,CSASQGISYNEQFF,TGCAGTGCTAGTCAGGGTATCTCCTACAATGAGCAGTTCTTC
.,TRBD2,TRBJ2-5,TRBV19,CASSQSGTRETQYF,TGTGCCAGTAGTCAAAGCGGGACTCGGGAGACCCAGTACTTC
.,.,TRBJ2-5,TRBV12-3/TRBV12-4,CACGRGQETQYF,TGTGCCTGCGGCAGGGGACAAGAGACCCAGTACTTC
few,.,TRBJ1-5,TRBV19,CASSLEANQPQHF,TGTGCCAGTAGTCTGGAGGCCAATCAGCCCCAGCATTTT
.,.,TRBJ2-1,TRBV21-1,CASNNFGQGTYNEQFF,.
once,.,TRBJ2-5,TRBV12-5,CASGLVTGETQYF,TGTGCTAGTGGTTTAGTCACAGGAGAGACCCAGTACTTC
.,.,TRBJ1-2,TRBV15,CATSRDLGRSNYGYTF,TGTGCCACCAGCAGAGATCTGGGGAGGTCTAACTATGGCTACACCTTC
.,.,TRBJ2-6,TRBV4-1,CASSQDQDRRGRTGANVLTF,TGCGCCAGCAGCCAGGACCAGGATCGGAGGGGCCGAACTGGGGCCAACGTCCTGACTTTC
.,TRBD1,TRBJ1-1,TRBV11-2,CASSLVGRGDTEAFF,TGTGCCAGCAGCTTAGTCGGCAGGGGGGACACTGAAGCTTTCTTT
.,TRBD1,TRBJ1-2,TRBV6-5,CASSYSTAGGNYGYTF,TGTGCCAGCAGTTACTCGACGGCAGGGGGGAACTATGGCTACACCTTC
.,TRBD2,TRBJ2-1,TRBV27,CASSLLGLAQVYNEQFF,TGTGCCAGCAGTTTATTGGGACTAGCGCAAGTCTACAATGAGCAGTTCTTC
.,TRBD1,TRBJ2-7,TRBV18,CASSPPGTVSYEQYF,TGTGCCAGCTCACCACCCGGGACAGTCTCCTACGAGCAGTACTTC
.,.,TRBJ1-1,TRBV10-3,CAIKGDGTEAFF,TGTGCCATCAAAGGGGATGGCACTGAAGCTTTCTTT
.,TRBD1,TRBJ2-7,TRBV4-1,CASSQGWTGTVSYEQYF,TGCGCCAGCAGCCAAGGGTGGACCGGGACAGTGAGTTACGAGCAGTACTTC
.,TRBD2,TRBJ2-1,TRBV24-1,CATSAQRGDRHNEQFF,TGTGCCACCAGTGCCCAGCGGGGCGACCGTCACAATGAGCAGTTCTTC
.,.,TRBJ2-1,TRBV2,CASSLDRYNEQFF,TGTGCCAGCAGTTTGGACAGATACAATGAGCAGTTCTTC
.,.,TRBJ2-2,TRBV27,CASSLFRGAGELFF,TGTGCCAGCAGTTTATTCCGAGGTGCCGGGGAGCTGTTTTTT
medium-sized,TRBD1,TRBJ1-4,TRBV3-1/TRBV3-2,CASSQLGTALEKLFF,TGTGCCAGCAGCCAATTGGGGACAGCTTTAGAAAAACTGTTTTTT
.,TRBD2,TRBJ2-1,TRBV10-3,CAISEERAGRDEQFF,TGTGCCATCAGTGAGGAGCGGGCCGGGAGGGATGAGCAGTTCTTC
.,TRBD2,TRBJ2-5,TRBV7-2,CASSPFTTGGQETQYF,TGTGCCAGCAGCCCCTTTACCACGGGGGGGCAAGAGACCCAGTACTTC
.,.,TRBJ2-4,TRBV3-1/TRBV3-2,CASNHLGGIQYF,TGTGCCAGCAACCACCTCGGGGGCATTCAGTACTTC
.,.,TRBJ1-2,TRBV2,CASSEGQGHRYGYTF,TGTGCCAGCAGTGAGGGCCAGGGGCATCGCTATGGCTACACCTTC
.,.,TRBJ2-7,TRBV6-5,CASSYGLSSYEQYF,TGTGCCAGCAGTTACGGGCTGAGCTCCTACGAGCAGTACTTC
.,.,TRBJ1-1,TRBV7-9,CASSLSSLNTEAFF,TGTGCCAGCAGCTTGAGCTCTTTGAACACTGAAGCTTTCTTT
.,TRBD1,TRBJ2-5,TRBV4-1,CASSQERQGAETQYF,TGCGCCAGCAGCCAAGAGCGACAGGGCGCGGAGACCCAGTACTTC
.,TRBD1,TRBJ1-4,TRBV29-1,CSVERTGDEKLFF,TGCAGCGTTGAACGGACAGGGGATGAAAAACTGTTTTTT
once,.,TRBJ2-5,TRBV24-1,CATSQWGQETQYF,TGTGCCACCAGTCAGTGGGGGCAGGAGACCCAGTACTTC
.,.,TRBJ1-5,TRBV23-1,CASSPGTPRAVGNQPQHF,TGCGCCAGCAGTCCGGGGACTCCCAGGGCGGTTGGCAATCAGCCCCAGCATTTT
.,.,TRBJ1-1,TRBV9,CASSPRTDRGTEAFF,TGTGCCAGCAGCCCACGGACCGACCGGGGCACTGAAGCTTTCTTT
.,.,TRBJ1-3,TRBV6-1,CASSEGFWSLSGNTIYF,TGTGCCAGCAGTGAAGGGTTTTGGAGTCTCTCTGGAAACACCATATATTTT
.,TRBD1,TRBJ2-7,TRBV19,CASSIRTGALYEQYF,TGTGCCAGTAGTATAAGGACAGGGGCCCTCTACGAGCAGTACTTC